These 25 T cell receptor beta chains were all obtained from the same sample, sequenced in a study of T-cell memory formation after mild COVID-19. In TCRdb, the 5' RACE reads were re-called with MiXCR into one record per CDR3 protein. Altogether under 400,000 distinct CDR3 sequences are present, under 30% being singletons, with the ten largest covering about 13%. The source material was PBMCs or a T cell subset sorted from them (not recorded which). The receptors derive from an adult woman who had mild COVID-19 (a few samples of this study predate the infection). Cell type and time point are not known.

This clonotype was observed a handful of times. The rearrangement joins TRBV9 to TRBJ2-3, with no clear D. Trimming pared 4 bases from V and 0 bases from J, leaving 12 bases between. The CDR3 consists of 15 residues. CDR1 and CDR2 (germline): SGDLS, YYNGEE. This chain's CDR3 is CASSQSPGSTDTQYF. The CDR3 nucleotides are TGTGCCAGCAGCCAGTCCCCCGGCAGCACAGATACGCAGTATTTT.

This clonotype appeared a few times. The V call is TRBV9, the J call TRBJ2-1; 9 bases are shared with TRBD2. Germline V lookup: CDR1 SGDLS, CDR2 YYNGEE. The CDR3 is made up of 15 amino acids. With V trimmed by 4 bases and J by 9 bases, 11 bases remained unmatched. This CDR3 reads CASSPPLAGRGEQFF. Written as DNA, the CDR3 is TGTGCCAGCAGCCCCCCGCTAGCGGGAAGGGGTGAGCAGTTCTTC.

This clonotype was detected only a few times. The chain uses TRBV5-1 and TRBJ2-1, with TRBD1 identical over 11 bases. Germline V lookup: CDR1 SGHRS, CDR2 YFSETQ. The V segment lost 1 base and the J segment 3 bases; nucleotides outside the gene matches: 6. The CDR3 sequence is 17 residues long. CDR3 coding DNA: TGCGCCAGCAGCTTGTGGACAGGGGGCATTAGCTACAATGAGCAGTTCTTC. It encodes CASSLWTGGISYNEQFF. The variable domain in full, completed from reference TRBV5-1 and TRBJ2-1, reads KAGVTQTPRYLIKTRGQQVTLSCSPISGHRSVSWYQQTPGQGLQFLFEYFSETQRNKGNFPGRFSGRQFSNSRSEMNVSTLELGDSALYLCASSLWTGGISYNEQFFGPGTRLTVL.

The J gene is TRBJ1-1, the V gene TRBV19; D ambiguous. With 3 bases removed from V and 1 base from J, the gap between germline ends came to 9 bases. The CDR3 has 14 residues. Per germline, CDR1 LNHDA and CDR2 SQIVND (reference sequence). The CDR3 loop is CASSMPQENTEAFF. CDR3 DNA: TGTGCCAGTAGTATGCCGCAGGAGAACACTGAAGCTTTCTTT.

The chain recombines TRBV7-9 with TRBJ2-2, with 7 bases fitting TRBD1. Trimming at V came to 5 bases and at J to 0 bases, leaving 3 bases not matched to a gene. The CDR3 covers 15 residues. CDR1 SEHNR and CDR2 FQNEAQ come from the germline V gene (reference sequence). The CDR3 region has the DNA TGTGCCAGCAGCCAGGGGGTTTCGAACACCGGGGAGCTGTTTTTT. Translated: CASSQGVSNTGELFF.

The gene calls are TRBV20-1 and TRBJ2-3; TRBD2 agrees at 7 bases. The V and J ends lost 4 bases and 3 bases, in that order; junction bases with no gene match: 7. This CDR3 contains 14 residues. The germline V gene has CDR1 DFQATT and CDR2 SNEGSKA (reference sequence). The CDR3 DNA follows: TGCAGTGCTAAGGTGGGAGGGAAGACAGATACGCAGTATTTT. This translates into CSAKVGGKTDTQYF.

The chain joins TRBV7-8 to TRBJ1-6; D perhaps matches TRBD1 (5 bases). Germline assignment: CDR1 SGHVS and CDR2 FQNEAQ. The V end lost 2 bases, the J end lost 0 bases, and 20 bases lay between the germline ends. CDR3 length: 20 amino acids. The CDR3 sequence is CASSLLDSKKGSSYNSPLHF. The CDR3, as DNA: TGTGCCAGCAGCTTATTAGACAGCAAGAAGGGATCCTCCTATAATTCACCCCTCCACTTT. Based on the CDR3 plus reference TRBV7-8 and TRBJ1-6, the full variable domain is GAGVSQSPRYKVAKRGQDVALRCDPISGHVSLFWYQQALGQGPEFLTYFQNEAQLDKSGLPSDRFFAERPEGSVSTLKIQRTQQEDSAVYLCASSLLDSKKGSSYNSPLHFGNGTRLTVT.

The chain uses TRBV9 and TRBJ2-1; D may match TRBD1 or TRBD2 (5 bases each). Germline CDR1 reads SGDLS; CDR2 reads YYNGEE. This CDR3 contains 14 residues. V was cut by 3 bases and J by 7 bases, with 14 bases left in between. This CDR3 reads CASSAGNRQNEQFF. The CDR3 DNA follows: TGTGCCAGCAGCGCCGGGAACAGGCAAAATGAGCAGTTCTTC.

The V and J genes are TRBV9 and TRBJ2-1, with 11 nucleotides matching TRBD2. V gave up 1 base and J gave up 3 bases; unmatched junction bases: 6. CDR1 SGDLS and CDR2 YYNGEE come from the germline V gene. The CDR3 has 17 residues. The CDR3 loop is CASSVTWGLADYNEQFF. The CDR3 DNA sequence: TGTGCCAGCAGCGTAACTTGGGGACTAGCGGACTACAATGAGCAGTTCTTC.

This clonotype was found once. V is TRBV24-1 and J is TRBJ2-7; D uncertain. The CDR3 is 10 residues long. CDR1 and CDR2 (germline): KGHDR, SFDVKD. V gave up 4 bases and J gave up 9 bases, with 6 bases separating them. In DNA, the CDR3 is TGTGCCACCAGTGAAAGGAGGCAGTACTTC. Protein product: CATSERRQYF.

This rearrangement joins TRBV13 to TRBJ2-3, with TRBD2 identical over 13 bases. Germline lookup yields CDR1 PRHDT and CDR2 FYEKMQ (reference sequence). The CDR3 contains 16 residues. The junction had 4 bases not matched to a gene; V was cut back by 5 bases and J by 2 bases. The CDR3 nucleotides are TGTGCCAGCAGCATTGGGACTAGCGGGGACACAGATACGCAGTATTTT. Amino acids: CASSIGTSGDTDTQYF.

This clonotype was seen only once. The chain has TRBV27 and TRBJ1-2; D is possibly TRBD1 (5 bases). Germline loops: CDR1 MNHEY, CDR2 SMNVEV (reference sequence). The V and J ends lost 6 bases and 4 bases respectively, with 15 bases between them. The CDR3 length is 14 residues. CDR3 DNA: TGTGCCAGCAGCCCCCAACAGGAAATCTATGGCTACACCTTC. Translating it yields CASSPQQEIYGYTF.

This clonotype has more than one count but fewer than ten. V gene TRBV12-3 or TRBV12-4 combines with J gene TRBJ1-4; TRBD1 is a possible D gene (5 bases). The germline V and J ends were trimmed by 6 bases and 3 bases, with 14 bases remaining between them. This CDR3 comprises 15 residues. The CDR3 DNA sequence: TGTGCCAGCAGGGACGGGGGGTCTGCTAATGAAAAACTGTTTTTT. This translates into CASRDGGSANEKLFF.

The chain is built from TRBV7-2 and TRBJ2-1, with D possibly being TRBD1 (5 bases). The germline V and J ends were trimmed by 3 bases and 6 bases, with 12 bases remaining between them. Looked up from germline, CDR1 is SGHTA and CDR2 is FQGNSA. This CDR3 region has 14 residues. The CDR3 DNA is TGTGCCAGCAGCTTTAGACGTCAGGGCAATGAGCAGTTCTTC. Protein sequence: CASSFRRQGNEQFF.

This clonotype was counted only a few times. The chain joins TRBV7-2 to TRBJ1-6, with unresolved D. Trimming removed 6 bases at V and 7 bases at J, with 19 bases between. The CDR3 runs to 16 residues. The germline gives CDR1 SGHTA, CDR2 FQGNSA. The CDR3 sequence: CASRSDQRVVNSPLHF. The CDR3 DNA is TGTGCCAGCAGGAGCGATCAAAGGGTCGTGAATTCACCCCTCCACTTT. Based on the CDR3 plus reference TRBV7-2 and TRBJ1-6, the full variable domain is GAGVSQSPSNKVTEKGKDVELRCDPISGHTALYWYRQSLGQGLEFLIYFQGNSAPDKSGLPSDRFSAERTGGSVSTLTIQRTQQEDSAVYLCASRSDQRVVNSPLHFGNGTRLTVT.

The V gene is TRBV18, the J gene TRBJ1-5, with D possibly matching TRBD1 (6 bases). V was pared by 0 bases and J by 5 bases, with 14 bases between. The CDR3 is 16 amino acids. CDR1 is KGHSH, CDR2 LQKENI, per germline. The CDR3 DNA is TGTGCCAGCTCACCACCGTCAGGGGTGGGGGATCAGCCCCAGCATTTT. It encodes CASSPPSGVGDQPQHF. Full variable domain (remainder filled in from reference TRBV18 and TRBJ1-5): NAGVMQNPRHLVRRRGQEARLRCSPMKGHSHVYWYRQLPEEGLKFMVYLQKENIIDESGMPKERFSAEFPKEGPSILRIQQVVRGDSAAYFCASSPPSGVGDQPQHFGDGTRLSIL.

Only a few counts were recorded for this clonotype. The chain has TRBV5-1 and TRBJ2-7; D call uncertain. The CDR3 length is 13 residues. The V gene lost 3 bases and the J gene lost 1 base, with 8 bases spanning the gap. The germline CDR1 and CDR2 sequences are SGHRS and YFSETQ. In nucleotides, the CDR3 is TGCGCCAGCAGCTGGGCGGCTTCCTACGAGCAGTACTTC. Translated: CASSWAASYEQYF. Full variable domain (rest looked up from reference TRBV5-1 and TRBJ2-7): KAGVTQTPRYLIKTRGQQVTLSCSPISGHRSVSWYQQTPGQGLQFLFEYFSETQRNKGNFPGRFSGRQFSNSRSEMNVSTLELGDSALYLCASSWAASYEQYFGPGTRLTVT.

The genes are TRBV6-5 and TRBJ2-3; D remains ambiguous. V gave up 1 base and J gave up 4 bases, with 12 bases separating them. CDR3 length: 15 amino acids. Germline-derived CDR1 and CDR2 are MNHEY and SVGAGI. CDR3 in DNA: TGTGCCAGCAGTTACTTCGTGGGATCGTCAGATACGCAGTATTTT. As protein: CASSYFVGSSDTQYF.

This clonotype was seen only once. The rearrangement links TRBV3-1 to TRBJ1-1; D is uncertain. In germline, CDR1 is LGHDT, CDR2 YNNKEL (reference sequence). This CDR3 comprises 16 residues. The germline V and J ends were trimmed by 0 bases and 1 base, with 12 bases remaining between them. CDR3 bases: TGTGCCAGCAGCCAAGAGGGTCCAGCCGGGAACACTGAAGCTTTCTTT. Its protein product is CASSQEGPAGNTEAFF.

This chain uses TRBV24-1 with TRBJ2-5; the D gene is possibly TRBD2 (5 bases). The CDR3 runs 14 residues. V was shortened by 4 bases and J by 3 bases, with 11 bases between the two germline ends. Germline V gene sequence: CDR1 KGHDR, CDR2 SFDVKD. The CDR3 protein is CATSDPGLKETQYF. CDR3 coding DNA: TGTGCCACCAGTGACCCCGGACTCAAAGAGACCCAGTACTTC.

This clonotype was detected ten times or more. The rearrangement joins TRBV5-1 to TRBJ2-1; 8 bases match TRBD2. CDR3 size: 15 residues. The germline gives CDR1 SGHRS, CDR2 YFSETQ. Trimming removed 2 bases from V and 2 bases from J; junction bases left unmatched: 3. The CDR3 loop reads CASSLGAGAYNEQFF. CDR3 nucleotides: TGCGCCAGCAGCTTAGGAGCGGGGGCCTACAATGAGCAGTTCTTC.

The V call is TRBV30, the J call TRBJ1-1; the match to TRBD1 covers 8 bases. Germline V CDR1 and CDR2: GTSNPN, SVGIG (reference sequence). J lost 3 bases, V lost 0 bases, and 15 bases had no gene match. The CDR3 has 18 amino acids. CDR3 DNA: TGTGCCTGGAGTGTACAGGGGGACAGGTCGGTTGGGGACACTGAAGCTTTCTTT. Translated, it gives CAWSVQGDRSVGDTEAFF.

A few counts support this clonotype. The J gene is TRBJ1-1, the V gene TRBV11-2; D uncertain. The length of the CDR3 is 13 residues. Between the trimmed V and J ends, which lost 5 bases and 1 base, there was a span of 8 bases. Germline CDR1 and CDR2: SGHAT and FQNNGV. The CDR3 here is CASSPWGNTEAFF. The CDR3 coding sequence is TGTGCCAGCAGCCCATGGGGGAACACTGAAGCTTTCTTT.

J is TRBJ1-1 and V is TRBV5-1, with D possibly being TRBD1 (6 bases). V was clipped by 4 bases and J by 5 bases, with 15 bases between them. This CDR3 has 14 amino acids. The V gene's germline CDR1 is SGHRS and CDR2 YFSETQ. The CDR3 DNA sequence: TGCGCCAGCAGCCCGGGGGAGGGGGAGACTGAAGCTTTCTTT. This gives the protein CASSPGEGETEAFF.

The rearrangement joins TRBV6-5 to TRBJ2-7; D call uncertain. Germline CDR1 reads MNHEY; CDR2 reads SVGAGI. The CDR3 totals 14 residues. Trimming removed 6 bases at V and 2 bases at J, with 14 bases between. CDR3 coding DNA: TGTGCCAGCAGGGAAAGACAAGGCCCCTACGAGCAGTACTTC. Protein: CASRERQGPYEQYF.